Below are 24 T cell receptor beta chains sequenced from a single sample in a study of cytomegalovirus exposure and HLA in healthy donors. It was with 60 Vbeta and 13 Jbeta primers that the PCR ran. Some clones are missing from TCRdb's copy, which holds only in-frame ones; the method was immunoSEQ multiplex PCR. This table has around 100,000 clones, 75% appearing once. The specimen sequenced was PBMCs. Every receptor here comes from a man between 50 and 59 years old in good health and CMV-seronegative.

V is TRBV9 and J is TRBJ1-2; 7 positions agree with TRBD1. With 3 bases clipped from V and 6 bases from J, the junction kept 5 bases outside the gene matches. CDR3 length: 13 amino acids. Germline CDR1 SGDLS, CDR2 YYNGEE. The chain's CDR3 is CASSARGGNGYTF. In DNA form, the CDR3 reads TGTGCCAGCAGCGCTCGAGGGGGCAATGGCTACACCTTC.

CDR3 sequence reads: CASSSGQDSGNTIYF. In DNA, the CDR3 is TGTGCCAGTAGTTCCGGACAGGACTCTGGAAACACCATATATTTT. The chain joins TRBV19 to TRBJ1-3; 7 positions agree with TRBD1. Germline trimming cut 5 bases from V and 0 bases from J; bases unmatched to any gene: 4. Per the germline V gene, CDR1 is LNHDA and CDR2 is SQIVND (reference sequence). The CDR3 has 15 residues.

This chain uses TRBV6-6 with TRBJ2-7; maybe TRBD2 (6 bases). Trimming pared 8 bases from V and 0 bases from J, leaving 14 bases between. Germline V gives CDR1 MNHNY, CDR2 SVGAGI (reference sequence). CDR3 length equals 14 residues. CDR3 coding DNA: TGTGCCAGCTCAAGGGGAGGTAGCTCCTACGAGCAGTACTTC. It codes for CASSRGGSSYEQYF.

The chain is built from TRBV29-1 and TRBJ1-5; 8 bases match TRBD1. The junction had 5 bases not matched to a gene; V was cut back by 6 bases and J by 4 bases. The CDR3 runs 13 residues. Germline V gene data show CDR1 as SQVTM and CDR2 as ANQGSEA. The CDR3 region is CSVLDRANQPQHF. CDR3 sequence (DNA): TGCAGCGTCCTGGACAGGGCGAATCAGCCCCAGCATTTT. Full variable domain (rest looked up from reference TRBV29-1 and TRBJ1-5): SAVISQKPSRDICQRGTSLTIQCQVDSQVTMMFWYRQQPGQSLTLIATANQGSEATYESGFVIDKFPISRPNLTFSTLTVSNMSPEDSSIYLCSVLDRANQPQHFGDGTRLSIL.

The chain has TRBV5-4 and TRBJ2-3, with 7 bases identical to TRBD2. The CDR3 consists of 15 residues. The junction had 8 bases not matched to a gene; V was cut back by 5 bases and J by 2 bases. From germline, CDR1 is SGHNT and CDR2 YYREEE (reference sequence). For the CDR3, the DNA is TGTGCCAGCAGAATCCGGGGGGAGGACACAGATACGCAGTATTTT. Protein sequence: CASRIRGEDTDTQYF.

This chain uses TRBV5-1 with TRBJ2-7; 7 bases are shared with TRBD2. The junction had 7 bases not matched to a gene; V was cut back by 5 bases and J by 2 bases. The CDR3 is 14 residues long. The germline V gene has CDR1 SGHRS and CDR2 YFSETQ. The CDR3 loop is CASRMVGGTYEQYF. The DNA of the CDR3 is TGCGCCAGCAGGATGGTCGGGGGGACCTACGAGCAGTACTTC.

This clone was detected only once. The CDR3 sequence: CSAKRADTQYF. CDR3 DNA: TGCAGTGCCAAGAGGGCAGATACGCAGTATTTT. The chain couples TRBV20-1 to TRBJ2-3; the D gene is possibly TRBD2 (5 bases). Germline V lookup: CDR1 DFQATT, CDR2 SNEGSKA (reference sequence). V was pared by 6 bases and J by 4 bases, with 8 bases between. This CDR3 has 11 residues.

This clone was found a few times. The chain carries TRBV5-1 and TRBJ2-1, with 12 bases matching TRBD2. V lost 2 bases, J lost 9 bases, and 6 bases stayed unmatched. CDR1 is SGHRS and CDR2 is YFSETQ in the germline V gene. CDR3 length: 15 amino acids. Here the CDR3 reads CASSFSGLAGREQFF. The CDR3 DNA follows: TGCGCCAGCAGCTTCTCCGGACTAGCGGGACGTGAGCAGTTCTTC.

The chain employs TRBV9 and TRBJ1-2; D is perhaps TRBD1 (5 bases). Germline lookup yields CDR1 SGDLS and CDR2 YYNGEE. This CDR3 spans 13 amino acids. V lost 5 bases and J 3 bases, leaving 11 bases between the germline ends. For the CDR3, the DNA is TGTGCCAGCAGTGGACCGGGGGACTATGGCTACACCTTC. This gives the protein CASSGPGDYGYTF.

This chain joins TRBV7-3 and TRBJ2-2; 8 bases align to TRBD1. V lost 5 bases and J lost 1; bases outside the gene matches: 3. This CDR3 has 15 amino acids. Germline V lookup: CDR1 SGHTA, CDR2 FQGTGA. This CDR3 is CASSQGTGNTGELFF. The CDR3 DNA is TGTGCCAGCAGCCAGGGGACAGGGAACACCGGGGAGCTGTTTTTT.

V and J are TRBV28 and TRBJ1-2, with 7 positions matching TRBD1. Germline loops: CDR1 MDHEN, CDR2 SYDVKM. The CDR3 consists of 14 residues. V dropped 4 bases and J dropped 8; count of bases not matched to a gene: 10. This CDR3 is CASSSSEGAGGYTF. CDR3 nucleotides: TGTGCCAGCAGTTCTTCAGAGGGGGCGGGGGGCTACACCTTC.

Here the CDR3 reads CASSQTGRQANSPLHF. The CDR3 nucleotides read TGTGCCAGCAGCCAAACGGGTAGACAGGCGAATTCACCCCTCCACTTT. The chain combines TRBV14 with TRBJ1-6, with D possibly matching TRBD1 (6 bases). From germline, CDR1 is SGHDN and CDR2 FVKESK. Trimming took 2 bases from V and 7 from J, leaving 15 bases between them. The CDR3 extends over 16 amino acids.

The CDR3, as DNA: TGTGCCAGCAGCTCGCAGGCCCGGGGGGGAGGGGACATTCAGTACTTC. Protein product: CASSSQARGGGDIQYF. V is TRBV7-9 and J is TRBJ2-4; 8 nucleotides align to TRBD2. Trimming at V came to 4 bases and at J to 8 bases, leaving 13 bases not matched to a gene. Per germline, CDR1 SEHNR and CDR2 FQNEAQ (reference sequence). The CDR3 has 16 residues. The full variable domain, in which reference TRBV7-9 and TRBJ2-4 provide the parts outside the CDR3, is DTGVSQNPRHKITKRGQNVTFRCDPISEHNRLYWYRQTLGQGPEFLTYFQNEAQLEKSRLLSDRFSAERPKGSFSTLEIQRTEQGDSAMYLCASSSQARGGGDIQYFGAGTRLSVL.

V and J are TRBV30 and TRBJ2-3, with 7 positions matching TRBD2. The V segment lost 0 bases and the J segment 4 bases; nucleotides outside the gene matches: 4. This CDR3 region has 14 residues. The germline gives CDR1 GTSNPN, CDR2 SVGIG (reference sequence). The CDR3 DNA sequence: TGTGCCTGGAGTGTGGGTGGGGGGGCAGATACGCAGTATTTT. Protein product: CAWSVGGGADTQYF.

This chain uses TRBV29-1 with TRBJ2-3, with a tentative D call TRBD2 (5 bases). Germline-derived CDR1 and CDR2 are SQVTM and ANQGSEA. The V end was cut by 3 bases, the J end by 2 bases, with 12 bases between. The CDR3 covers 14 residues. CDR3 sequence reads: CSVDLSGPTDTQYF. For the CDR3, the DNA is TGCAGCGTTGATTTGAGCGGACCCACAGATACGCAGTATTTT.

The V gene is TRBV19, the J gene TRBJ2-5, with 9 bases identical to TRBD1. The DNA end lines up better with TRBJ2-7; the J call may be wrong. Germline lookup yields CDR1 LNHDA and CDR2 SQIVND (reference sequence). The CDR3 runs to 15 residues. CDR3 loop: CASRGTGRGPYEQYF. The DNA of the CDR3 is TGTGCCAGCCGTGGGACAGGGAGGGGACCTTACGAGCAGTACTTC.

This clone has more than one count but fewer than ten. This chain links TRBV28 with TRBJ2-5; D perhaps matches TRBD1 (7 bases). The J call may be in error: the DNA end matches TRBJ2-7 better. Germline-derived CDR1 and CDR2 are MDHEN and SYDVKM. The length of the CDR3 is 19 residues. CDR3 sequence: CASSLTGYGGSSQAYEQYF. DNA of the CDR3: TGTGCCAGCAGCCTGACAGGGTATGGGGGGAGCTCCCAGGCCTACGAGCAGTACTTC.

The chain couples TRBV7-9 to TRBJ1-5; the match to TRBD1 covers 7 bases. This CDR3 contains 15 residues. Germline V gene lookup returns CDR1 SEHNR and CDR2 FQNEAQ (reference sequence). Unmatched junction bases numbered 7, after V lost 3 bases and J lost 5 bases. The CDR3 protein is CASSLTQGNDQPQHF. The CDR3 nucleotides read TGTGCCAGCAGCTTGACACAGGGGAACGATCAGCCCCAGCATTTT.

This chain uses TRBV4-2 with TRBJ1-2; the D is unclear. Trimming shortened V by 4 bases and J by 0 bases, and 9 bases separated the two germline ends. CDR1 and CDR2 (germline): LGHNA, YNFKEQ. This CDR3 is 14 amino acids long. In DNA, the CDR3 is TGTGCCAGCAGCCGGTCCCGGGCTAACTATGGCTACACCTTC. Amino acid sequence: CASSRSRANYGYTF.

This clone showed up just a few times. The V gene is TRBV2, the J gene TRBJ1-5; D is undetermined. CDR3 length: 14 residues. Between the trimmed V and J ends, which lost 4 bases and 0 bases, there was a span of 7 bases. CDR1 is SNHLY, CDR2 FYNNEI, per germline. CDR3 in DNA: TGTGCCAGCAGTGCTGAGAATAGCAATCAGCCCCAGCATTTT. Its protein is CASSAENSNQPQHF.

The chain has TRBV7-3 and TRBJ2-2, with 11 positions matching TRBD2. The CDR3 covers 15 residues. In germline, CDR1 is SGHTA, CDR2 FQGTGA. J gave up 6 bases and V 6 bases, and 6 bases lay outside the gene matches. CDR3 in amino acids: CASSLAGGGAGELFF. Here the CDR3 DNA reads TGTGCCAGCAGTCTAGCGGGAGGAGGTGCCGGGGAGCTGTTTTTT.

This clone was detected only a few times. The J gene is TRBJ1-1, the V gene TRBV29-1, with D unresolved. Between the trimmed V and J ends, which lost 4 bases and 1 base, there was a span of 7 bases. This CDR3 contains 12 residues. Germline CDR1 SQVTM, CDR2 ANQGSEA. The CDR3 coding sequence is TGCAGCGTTGGGGAGGGGAACACTGAAGCTTTCTTT. It codes for CSVGEGNTEAFF.

The table lists this clone with a few counts. The V and J genes are TRBV6-6 and TRBJ1-2, with 10 positions matching TRBD1. Germline trimming cut 3 bases from V and 3 bases from J; bases unmatched to any gene: 4. The V gene's germline CDR1 is MNHNY and CDR2 SVGAGI (reference sequence). This CDR3 is built from 15 residues. The CDR3 sequence: CASSYSGTGDYGYTF. In nucleotides, the CDR3 is TGTGCCAGCAGTTATTCCGGGACAGGGGACTATGGCTACACCTTC.

The V and J genes are TRBV11-3 and TRBJ2-1; 7 positions agree with TRBD2. The CDR3 extends over 14 amino acids. Germline V gives CDR1 SGHNT, CDR2 YENEEA. V lost 3 bases, J lost 6 bases, and 5 bases stayed unmatched. This chain's CDR3 is CASSLGSSGNEQFF. The CDR3 nucleotides are TGTGCCAGCAGCTTGGGTTCTAGCGGCAATGAGCAGTTCTTC.